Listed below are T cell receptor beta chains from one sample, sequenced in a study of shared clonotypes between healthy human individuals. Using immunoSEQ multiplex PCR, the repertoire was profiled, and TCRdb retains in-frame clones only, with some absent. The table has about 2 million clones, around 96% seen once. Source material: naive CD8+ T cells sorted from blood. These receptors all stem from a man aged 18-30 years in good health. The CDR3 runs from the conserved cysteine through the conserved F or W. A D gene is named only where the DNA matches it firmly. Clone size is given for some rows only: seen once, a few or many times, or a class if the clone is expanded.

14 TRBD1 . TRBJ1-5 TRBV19 TGTGCCAGTGGTATCCGGGACAGGGCACAGCCCCAGCATTTT CASGIRDRAQPQHF
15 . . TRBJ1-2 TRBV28 TGTGCCAGCAGTTTTCGGGACGGTCTTCTCTATGGCTACACCTTC CASSFRDGLLYGYTF
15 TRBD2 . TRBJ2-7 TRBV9 TGTGCCAGCAGCGTAGCTAGCGGGTACTCCTACGAGCAGTACTTC CASSVASGYSYEQYF
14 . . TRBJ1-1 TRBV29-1 TGCAGCGTGTGGTTTGGGGCGGGGTTCACTGAAGCTTTCTTT CSVWFGAGFTEAFF
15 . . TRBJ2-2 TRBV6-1 TGTGCCAGCAGTGACTACAGGGTAATGGACGGGGAGCTGTTTTTT CASSDYRVMDGELFF
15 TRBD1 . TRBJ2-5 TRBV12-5 TGTGCTAGTGGTTCCGGGGCCCCAGGGGGAGAGACCCAGTACTTC CASGSGAPGGETQYF
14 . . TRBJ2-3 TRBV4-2 TGTGCCAGCAGCCAAGAGGTTGTCACAGATACGCAGTATTTT CASSQEVVTDTQYF
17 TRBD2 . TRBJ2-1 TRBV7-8 TGTGCCAGCAGCTTAGCCTTAGCGGGGGGCCTCGGAGATGAGCAGTTCTTC CASSLALAGGLGDEQFF
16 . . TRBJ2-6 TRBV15 TGTGCCACCAGCGCGTCCGTCCTCTCTGGGGCCAACGTCCTGACTTTC CATSASVLSGANVLTF
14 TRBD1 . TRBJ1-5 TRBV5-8 TGTGCCAGCAGCTTGGAAACAGGGGGTCAGCCCCAGCATTTT CASSLETGGQPQHF
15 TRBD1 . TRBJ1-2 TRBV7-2 TGTGCCAGCAGCGAGGACAGGATTCTACCCTATGGCTACACCTTC CASSEDRILPYGYTF
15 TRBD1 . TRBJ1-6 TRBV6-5 TGTGCCAGCAGTTATGGACAGGGAGGAGATTCACCCCTCCACTTT CASSYGQGGDSPLHF
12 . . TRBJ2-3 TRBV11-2 TGTGCCAGCAGCTTAACGGGGGATACGCAGTATTTT CASSLTGDTQYF
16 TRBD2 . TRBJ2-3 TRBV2 TGTGCCAGCAGTGAACTAGCGGGCATTAAGGCAGATACGCAGTATTTT CASSELAGIKADTQYF
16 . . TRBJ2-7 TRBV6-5 TGTGCCAGCAGTTACTCTGCGGGACAGAAGATTTACGAGCAGTACTTC CASSYSAGQKIYEQYF
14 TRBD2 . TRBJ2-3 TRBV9 TGTGCCAGCAGTGTAGCGGGGGTGATAGATACGCAGTATTTT CASSVAGVIDTQYF
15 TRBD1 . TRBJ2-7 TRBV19 TGTGCCAGTAGCGCGACAGGGGAAAGCTCCTACGAGCAGTACTTC CASSATGESSYEQYF
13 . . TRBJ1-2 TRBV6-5 TGTGCCAGCAGTTACTCCAGCTTCTATGGCTACACCTTC CASSYSSFYGYTF
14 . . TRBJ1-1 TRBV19 TGTGCCAGTAGTCTAAACCACAGGAACACTGAAGCTTTCTTT CASSLNHRNTEAFF
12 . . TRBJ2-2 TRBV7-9 TGTGCCAGCAGGGCGAACACCGGGGAGCTGTTTTTT CASRANTGELFF
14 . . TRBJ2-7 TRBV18 TGTGCCAGCTCACCAACGGGCACTCCCTACGAGCAGTACTTC CASSPTGTPYEQYF
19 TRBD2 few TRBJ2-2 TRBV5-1 TGCGCCAGCAGCTCTTCAATGCCGGGACTAGCGGGAGATGCCGGGGAGCTGTTTTTT CASSSSMPGLAGDAGELFF
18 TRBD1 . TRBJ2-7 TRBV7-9 TGTGCCAGCAGCCTAGGGACAGGAAAGGGACCCCACTCCTACGAGCAGTACTTC CASSLGTGKGPHSYEQYF
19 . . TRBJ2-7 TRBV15 TGTGCCACCAGCAGAGATGTCATCCGCGGGACACCCCGCCAGGGCGAGCAGTACTTC CATSRDVIRGTPRQGEQYF
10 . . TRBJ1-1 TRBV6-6 TGTGCCAGCTTAAGCGCTGAAGCTTTCTTT CASLSAEAFF
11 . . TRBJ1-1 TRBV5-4 TGTGCCAGCAGCTTCGGGGAAGAAGCTTTCTTT CASSFGEEAFF
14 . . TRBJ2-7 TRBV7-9 TGTGCCAGCAGCGGCGGGACAGTCCTGGACGAGCAGTACTTC CASSGGTVLDEQYF
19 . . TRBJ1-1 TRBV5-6 TGTGCCAGCAGGCCCTCCCCGATAGATTGGACAGACATGAACACTGAAGCTTTCTTT CASRPSPIDWTDMNTEAFF
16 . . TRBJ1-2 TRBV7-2 TGTGCCAGCAGCTCACTAAAGACCCCATCTAACTATGGCTACACCTTC CASSSLKTPSNYGYTF
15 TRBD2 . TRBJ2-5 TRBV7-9 TGTGCCAGCAGCCCGATGGGGGGGATGCCAGAGACCCAGTACTTC CASSPMGGMPETQYF
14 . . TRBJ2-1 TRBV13 TGTGCCAGCAGCTGGGGGAGGACCTACAATGAGCAGTTCTTC CASSWGRTYNEQFF
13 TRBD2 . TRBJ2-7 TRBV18 TGTGCCAGCTCACAGACTAGCGGGTACGAGCAGTACTTC CASSQTSGYEQYF
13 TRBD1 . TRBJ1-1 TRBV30 TGTGCCTGGAGTACTACAGGGGGCACTGAAGCTTTCTTT CAWSTTGGTEAFF